This TCR beta chain comes out of a study of blood T cells in healthy people across ages. Germline V lookup: CDR1 LNHNV, CDR2 YYDKDF (reference sequence). V was cut by 5 bases and J by 4 bases, with 17 bases left in between. The CDR3 is 15 amino acids. Combining a sample-barcoded 5' primer with a J-beta primer mix, a second PCR ran for 7 to 11 cycles. TCRdb used MiXCR to reprocess the 5' RACE reads, holding one entry per CDR3 protein. The sample records roughly 410,000 distinct CDR3 sequences, approximately 52% being singletons. The J gene is TRBJ1-2, the V gene TRBV15; D is unresolved. Source material: blood. The receptor comes from a man aged 55 to 70 in good health. The CDR3 DNA follows: TGTGCCACCAGCCGCGGGTCCCCAAAGGGCTATGGCTACACCTTC. Residues: CATSRGSPKGYGYTF.